This section outlines one TCR beta chain sequence together with its context. PCR used 60 Vbeta primers and 13 Jbeta primers. Using immunoSEQ multiplex PCR, the repertoire was profiled, and TCRdb retains in-frame clones only, with some absent. The sample yields 130,000 or so clones, 75% to 80% seen once. CDR3 length equals 18 residues. The germline gives CDR1 MDHEN, CDR2 SYDVKM. Germline trimming cut 5 bases from V and 5 bases from J; bases unmatched to any gene: 13. This sample is drawn from a study of cytomegalovirus exposure and HLA in healthy donors. J is TRBJ2-2 and V is TRBV28; 11 bases line up with TRBD2. The sequence was obtained from a woman between 35 and 50 years old in good health and CMV-seronegative. The sample taken for sequencing was PBMCs. The CDR3 loop reads CASSVHSGRAGGTGELFF. The CDR3 coding sequence is TGTGCCAGCAGTGTTCATAGCGGGAGGGCCGGCGGAACCGGGGAGCTGTTTTTT. Looking up the rest from reference TRBV28 and TRBJ2-2 gives the full variable domain: DVKVTQSSRYLVKRTGEKVFLECVQDMDHENMFWYRQDPGLGLRLIYFSYDVKMKEKGDIPEGYSVSREKKERFSLILESASTNQTSMYLCASSVHSGRAGGTGELFFGEGSRLTVL.